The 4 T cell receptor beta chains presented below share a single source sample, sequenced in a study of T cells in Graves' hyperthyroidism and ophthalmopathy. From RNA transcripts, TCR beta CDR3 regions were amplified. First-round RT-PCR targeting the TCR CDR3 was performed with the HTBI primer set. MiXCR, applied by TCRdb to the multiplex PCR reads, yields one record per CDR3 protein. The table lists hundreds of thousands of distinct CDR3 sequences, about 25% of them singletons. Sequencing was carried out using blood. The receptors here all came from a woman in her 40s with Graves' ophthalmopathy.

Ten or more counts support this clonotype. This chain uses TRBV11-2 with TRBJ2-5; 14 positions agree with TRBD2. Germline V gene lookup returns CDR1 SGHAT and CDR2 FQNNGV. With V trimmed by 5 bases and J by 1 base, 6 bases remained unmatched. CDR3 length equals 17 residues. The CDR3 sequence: CASSARLAGGSQETQYF. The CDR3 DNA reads TGTGCCAGCAGCGCTCGACTAGCGGGAGGGTCCCAAGAGACCCAGTACTTC.

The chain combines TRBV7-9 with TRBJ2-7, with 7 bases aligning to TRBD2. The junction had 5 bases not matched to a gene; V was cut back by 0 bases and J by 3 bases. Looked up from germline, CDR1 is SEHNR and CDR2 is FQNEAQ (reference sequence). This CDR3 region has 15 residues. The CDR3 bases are TGTGCCAGCAGCTTAGCGCGGGAGCGAATCTACGAGCAGTACTTC. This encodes CASSLARERIYEQYF.

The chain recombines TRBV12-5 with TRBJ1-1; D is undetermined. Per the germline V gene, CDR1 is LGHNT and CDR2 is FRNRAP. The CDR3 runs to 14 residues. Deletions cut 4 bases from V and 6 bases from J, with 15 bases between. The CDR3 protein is CASGYNSVGSEAFF. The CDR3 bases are TGTGCTAGTGGTTACAACAGCGTGGGGTCTGAAGCTTTCTTT.

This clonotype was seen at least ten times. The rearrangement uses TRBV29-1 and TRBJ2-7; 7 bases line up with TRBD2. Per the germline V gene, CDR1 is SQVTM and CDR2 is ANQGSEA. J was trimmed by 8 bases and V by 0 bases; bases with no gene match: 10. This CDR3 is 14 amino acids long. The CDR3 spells CSVEDQASGLKQYF. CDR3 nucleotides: TGCAGCGTTGAAGATCAGGCTAGCGGTCTAAAGCAGTACTTC.